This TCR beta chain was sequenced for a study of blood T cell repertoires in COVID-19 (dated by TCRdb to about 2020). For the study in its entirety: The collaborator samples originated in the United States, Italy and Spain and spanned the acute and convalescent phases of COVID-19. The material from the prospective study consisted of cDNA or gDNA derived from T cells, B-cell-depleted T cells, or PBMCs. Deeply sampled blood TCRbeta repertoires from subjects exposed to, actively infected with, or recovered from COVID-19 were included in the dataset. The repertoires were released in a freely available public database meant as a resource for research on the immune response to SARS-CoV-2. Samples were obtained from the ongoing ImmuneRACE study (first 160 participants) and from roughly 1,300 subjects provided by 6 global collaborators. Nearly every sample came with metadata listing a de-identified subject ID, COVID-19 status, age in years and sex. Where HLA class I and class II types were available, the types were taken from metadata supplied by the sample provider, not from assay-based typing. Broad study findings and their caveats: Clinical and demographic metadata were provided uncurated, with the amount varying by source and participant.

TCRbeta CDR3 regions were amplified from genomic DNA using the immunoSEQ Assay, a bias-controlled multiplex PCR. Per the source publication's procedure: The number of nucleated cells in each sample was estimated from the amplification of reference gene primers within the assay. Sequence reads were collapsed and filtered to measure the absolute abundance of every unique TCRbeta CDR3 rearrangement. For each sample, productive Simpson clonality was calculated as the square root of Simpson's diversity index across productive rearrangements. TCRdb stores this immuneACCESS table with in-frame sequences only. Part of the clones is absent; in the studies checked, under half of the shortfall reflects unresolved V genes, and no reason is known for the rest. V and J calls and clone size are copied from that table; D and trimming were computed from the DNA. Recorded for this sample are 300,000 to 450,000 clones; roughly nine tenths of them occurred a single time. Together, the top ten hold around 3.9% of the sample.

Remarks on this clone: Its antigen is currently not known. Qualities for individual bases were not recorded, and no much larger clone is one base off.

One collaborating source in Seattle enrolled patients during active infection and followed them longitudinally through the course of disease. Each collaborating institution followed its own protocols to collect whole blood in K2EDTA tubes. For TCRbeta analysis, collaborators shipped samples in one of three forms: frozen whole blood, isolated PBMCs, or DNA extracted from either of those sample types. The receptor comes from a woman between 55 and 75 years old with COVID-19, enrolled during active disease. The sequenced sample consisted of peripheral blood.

The DNA sequence is as follows: TGTGCCAGCAGTTTCGCGCGGAATCAGCCCCAGCATTTT. Its protein product is CASSFARNQPQHF. The rearranged segments are TRBV12-3 or TRBV12-4 and TRBJ1-5, with no confident D gene call. Taken from cysteine to phenylalanine, the CDR3 has 13 residues. The read is trimmed to its CDR3 DNA, 39 bases read in frame from base 1. At the junction V is shortened by 3 bases and J by 4 bases, with 7 bases in between.